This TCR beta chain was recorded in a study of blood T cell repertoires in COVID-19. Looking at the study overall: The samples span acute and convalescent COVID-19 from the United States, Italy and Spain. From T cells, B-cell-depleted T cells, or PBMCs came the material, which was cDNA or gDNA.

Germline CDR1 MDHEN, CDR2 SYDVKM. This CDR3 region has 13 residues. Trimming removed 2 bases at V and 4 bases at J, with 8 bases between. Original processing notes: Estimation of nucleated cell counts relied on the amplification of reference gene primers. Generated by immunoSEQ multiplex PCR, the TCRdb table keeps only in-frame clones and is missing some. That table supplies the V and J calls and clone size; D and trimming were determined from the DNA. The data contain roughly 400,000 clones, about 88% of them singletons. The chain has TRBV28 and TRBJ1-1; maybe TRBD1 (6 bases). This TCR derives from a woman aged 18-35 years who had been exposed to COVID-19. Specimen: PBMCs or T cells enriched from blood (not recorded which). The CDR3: CASSLQGGTEAFF. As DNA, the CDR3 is TGTGCCAGCAGTTTACAAGGGGGCACTGAAGCTTTCTTT.